A single sample is the source of the 7 T cell receptor beta chains below, sequenced in a study of OX40 agonist ivuxolimab in advanced cancers. TCRdb keeps only in-frame clones here, not all; method: immunoSEQ multiplex PCR. Found here are more than 55,000 clones, 70% to 90% of them singletons; the top ten hold about 8.2%. The source was CD4+ or CD8+ T cells sorted from blood, collected in a trial of the OX40 agonist ivuxolimab. Source of these receptors: an adult with an advanced solid tumor such as melanoma, head and neck, liver or kidney cancer.

This clone was found once. The chain is built from TRBV27 and TRBJ1-3, with a possible D match to TRBD1 (5 bases). The V end was cut by 3 bases, the J end by 2 bases, with 8 bases between. Germline assignment: CDR1 MNHEY and CDR2 SMNVEV (reference sequence). The CDR3 has 14 amino acids. CDR3 protein: CASSFSGAGNTIYF. The CDR3, as DNA: TGTGCCAGCAGTTTCTCGGGGGCTGGAAACACCATATATTTT.

The chain links TRBV5-8 to TRBJ1-2, with no clear D. The CDR3 sequence is 14 residues long. Trimming left V 2 bases short and J 8 bases short, with 16 bases between. Germline V gene lookup returns CDR1 SGHTS and CDR2 YDEGEE. The CDR3 sequence: CASSFISGQGGYTF. CDR3 sequence (DNA): TGTGCCAGCAGCTTTATCAGTGGGCAAGGCGGCTACACCTTC.

The chain uses TRBV5-4 and TRBJ1-6, with D maybe TRBD1 (5 bases). Trimming pared 4 bases from V and 7 bases from J, leaving 18 bases between. Looked up from germline, CDR1 is SGHNT and CDR2 is YYREEE (reference sequence). There are 16 residues in the CDR3. CDR3 in amino acids: CASSPWGTRRNSPLHF. The DNA of the CDR3 is TGTGCCAGCAGCCCGTGGGGCACGCGTCGAAATTCACCCCTCCACTTT.

J is TRBJ2-1 and V is TRBV29-1; TRBD1 might be the D (6 bases). V was clipped by 6 bases and J by 4 bases, with 13 bases between them. CDR1 is SQVTM, CDR2 ANQGSEA, per germline. The CDR3 has 13 amino acids. This CDR3 reads CSVARTVYNEQFF. DNA for the CDR3: TGCAGCGTGGCACGGACAGTTTACAATGAGCAGTTCTTC.

V is TRBV7-8 and J is TRBJ2-5; 7 bases are shared with TRBD1. The closer fit of TRBJ2-7 to the DNA end suggests the J call may be wrong. Germline V CDR1 and CDR2: SGHVS, FQNEAQ. The CDR3 is 13 amino acids. The CDR3 loop is CASSLTGNGEQYF. Here the CDR3 DNA reads TGTGCCAGCAGCTTGACAGGGAACGGCGAGCAGTACTTC.

The rearrangement links TRBV29-1 to TRBJ2-7; D may correspond to TRBD1 or TRBD2 (5 bases each). Germline assignment: CDR1 SQVTM and CDR2 ANQGSEA. This CDR3 is built from 12 residues. Trimming pared 7 bases from V and 3 bases from J, leaving 13 bases between. The CDR3 reads CSAGDGRYEQYF. In nucleotides, the CDR3 is TGCAGCGCTGGGGACGGCCGCTACGAGCAGTACTTC.

The V call is TRBV6-1, the J call TRBJ2-7; 8 bases line up with TRBD1. The CDR3 is 14 amino acids. The germline V gene encodes CDR1 MNHNS and CDR2 SASEGT. The trim removed 3 bases at V and 5 bases at J, leaving 6 bases unmatched. CDR3 sequence (DNA): TGTGCCAGCAGTGAGACGGCAGGGGGCCACGAGCAGTACTTC. Residues: CASSETAGGHEQYF.